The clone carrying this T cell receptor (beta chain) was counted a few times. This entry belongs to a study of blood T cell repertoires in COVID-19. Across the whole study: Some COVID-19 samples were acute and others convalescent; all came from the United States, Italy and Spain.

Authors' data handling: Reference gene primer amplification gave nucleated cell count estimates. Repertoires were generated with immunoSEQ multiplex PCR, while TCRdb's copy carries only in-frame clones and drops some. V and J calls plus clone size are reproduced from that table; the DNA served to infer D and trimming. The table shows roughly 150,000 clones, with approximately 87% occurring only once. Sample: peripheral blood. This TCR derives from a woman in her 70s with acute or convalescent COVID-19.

CDR3 region: CASRSTGSNYGYTF. The CDR3 bases are TGTGCCAGCAGATCCACAGGGTCCAACTATGGCTACACCTTC. This chain links TRBV7-9 with TRBJ1-2; the D gene is possibly TRBD1 (6 bases). The CDR3 is made up of 14 amino acids. Trimming cost V 6 bases and J 2 bases, with 13 bases left between them. Germline loops: CDR1 SEHNR, CDR2 FQNEAQ (reference sequence).